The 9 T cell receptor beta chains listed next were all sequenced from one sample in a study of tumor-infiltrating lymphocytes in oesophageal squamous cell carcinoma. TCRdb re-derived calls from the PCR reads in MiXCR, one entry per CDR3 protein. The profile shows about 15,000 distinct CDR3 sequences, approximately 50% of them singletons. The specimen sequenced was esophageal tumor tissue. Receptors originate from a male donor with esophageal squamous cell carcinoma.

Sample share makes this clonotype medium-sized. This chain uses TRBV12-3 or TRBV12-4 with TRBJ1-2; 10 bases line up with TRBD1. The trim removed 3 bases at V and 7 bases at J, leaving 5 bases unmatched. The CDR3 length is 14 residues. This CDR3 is CASSLTGGSFGYTF. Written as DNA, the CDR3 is TGTGCCAGCAGTTTGACAGGGGGCTCTTTTGGCTACACCTTC.

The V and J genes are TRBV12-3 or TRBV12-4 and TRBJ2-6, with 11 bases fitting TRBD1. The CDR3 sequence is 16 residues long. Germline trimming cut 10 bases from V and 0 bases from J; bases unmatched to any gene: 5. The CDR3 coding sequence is TGTGCCACCTCCGGGACAGGGGGCTCTGGGGCCAACGTCCTGACTTTC. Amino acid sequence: CATSGTGGSGANVLTF.

The CDR3 DNA reads TGTGCCAGCAGCTTAGGGGGTTCCGTCTACAATGAGCAGTTCTTC. This encodes CASSLGGSVYNEQFF. V usage is TRBV7-3 and J usage is TRBJ2-3; D tentatively reads TRBD1 or TRBD2 (5 bases each). TRBJ2-1 explains the end of the DNA better; the J call may be wrong. CDR1 and CDR2 from the germline V gene are SGHTA and FQGTGA. This CDR3 is 15 amino acids long.

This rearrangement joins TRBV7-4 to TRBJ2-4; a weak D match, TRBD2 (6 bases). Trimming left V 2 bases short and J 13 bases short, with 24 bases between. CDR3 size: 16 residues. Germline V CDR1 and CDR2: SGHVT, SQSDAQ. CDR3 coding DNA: TGTGCCAGCAGCTTACGGGCCCTCCAGGGAGGCAATGAGCAGTACTTC. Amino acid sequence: CASSLRALQGGNEQYF. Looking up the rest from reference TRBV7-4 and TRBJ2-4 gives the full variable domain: GAGVSQSPRYKVAKRGRDVALRCDSISGHVTLYWYRQTLGQGSEVLTYSQSDAQRDKSGRPSGRFSAERPERSVSTLKIQRTEQGDSAVYLCASSLRALQGGNEQYFGAGTRLSVL.

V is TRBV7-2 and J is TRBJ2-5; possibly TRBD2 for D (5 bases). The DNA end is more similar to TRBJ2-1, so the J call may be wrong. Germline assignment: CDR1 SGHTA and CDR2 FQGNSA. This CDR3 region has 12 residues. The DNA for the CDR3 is TGTGCCAGCAGCCAAACTAGGGATGAGCAGTTCTTC. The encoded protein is CASSQTRDEQFF.

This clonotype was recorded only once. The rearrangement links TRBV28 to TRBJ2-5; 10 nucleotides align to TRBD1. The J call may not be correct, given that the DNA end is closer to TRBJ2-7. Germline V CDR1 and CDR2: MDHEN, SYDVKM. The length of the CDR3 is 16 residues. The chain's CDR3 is CASSLPGTGDSYEQYF. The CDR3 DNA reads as TGTGCCAGCAGTTTACCCGGGACAGGGGATTCCTACGAGCAGTACTTC.

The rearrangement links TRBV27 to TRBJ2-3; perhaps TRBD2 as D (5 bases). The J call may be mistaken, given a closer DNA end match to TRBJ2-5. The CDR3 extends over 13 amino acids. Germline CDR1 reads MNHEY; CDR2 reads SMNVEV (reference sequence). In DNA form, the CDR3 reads TGTGCCAGCAGTTTCGGACTCGGAGAGACCCAGTACTTC. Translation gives CASSFGLGETQYF.

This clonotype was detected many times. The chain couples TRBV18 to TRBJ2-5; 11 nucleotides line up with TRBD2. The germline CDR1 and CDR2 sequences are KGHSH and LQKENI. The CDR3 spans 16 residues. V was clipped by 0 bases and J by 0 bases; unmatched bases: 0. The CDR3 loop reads CASSPPTSGNQETQYF. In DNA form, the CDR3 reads TGTGCCAGCTCACCACCGACTAGCGGGAACCAAGAGACCCAGTACTTC.

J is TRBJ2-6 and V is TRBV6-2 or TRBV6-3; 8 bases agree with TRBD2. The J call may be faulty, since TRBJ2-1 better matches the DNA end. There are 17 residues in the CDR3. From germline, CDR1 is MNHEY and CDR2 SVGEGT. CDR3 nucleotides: TGTGCCAGCAGCCGCCCCCCTAGCGGGTTCTCCTACAATGAGCAGTTCTTC. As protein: CASSRPPSGFSYNEQFF.